The entry that follows covers one T cell receptor beta chain sequence. This clone has a handful of counts. Its specific antigen is unknown. Per-base qualities were not stored, and no clone one base away is much larger. The sample is drawn from a study of blood T cell repertoires in COVID-19 (dated by TCRdb to 2018 to 2020). Regarding the study in general: The collaborator samples originated in the United States, Italy and Spain and spanned the acute and convalescent phases of COVID-19. The dataset comprised deeply sampled blood TCRbeta repertoires from subjects exposed to, actively infected with, or recovered from COVID-19. The repertoires were released in a freely available public database intended as a resource for research on the immune response to SARS-CoV-2. Where available, HLA class I and class II types were taken from metadata supplied by the sample provider and were not determined by assay-based typing. The material from the prospective study consisted of cDNA or gDNA derived from T cells, B-cell-depleted T cells, or PBMCs. A de-identified subject ID, COVID-19 status, age in years and sex were almost always included in the sample metadata. Samples came from the ongoing ImmuneRACE study (first 160 participants) plus 1,254 subjects from 6 global collaborators.

TCRbeta CDR3 regions were amplified from genomic DNA by means of the immunoSEQ Assay, a bias-controlled multiplex PCR. As for how the authors treated the data: Nucleated cell counts per sample were estimated from amplification of reference gene primers within the assay. To quantify the absolute abundance of each unique TCRbeta CDR3 rearrangement, sequence reads were collapsed and filtered. Productive Simpson clonality was computed per sample as the square root of Simpson's diversity index over productive rearrangements. TCRdb carries this immuneACCESS record with in-frame sequences only. Its versions omit some clonotypes, under half of them owing to an unresolved V gene in the studies checked, with the rest unexplained. V and J calls plus clone size are reproduced from that table; the DNA served to infer D and trimming. The sample includes 50,000 to 70,000 clones, with roughly 84% observed a single time. The leading ten clones occupy about 15% of the sample.

What the authors observed across the whole study: How much clinical and demographic metadata was included differed by source and by participant, and the metadata was provided uncurated.

At the junction V is shortened by 3 bases and J by 0 bases; bases outside the gene matches: 4. The CDR3 measures 15 amino acids from cysteine to phenylalanine. CDR3 DNA only is kept here, 45 bases in frame from base 1. In the germline V gene (reference sequence), CDR1 corresponds to GTSNPN and CDR2 to SVGIG. Collaborating institutions collected whole blood in K2EDTA tubes following their own protocols. For TCRbeta analysis, collaborators shipped samples as frozen whole blood, isolated PBMCs, or DNA extracted from either of those sample types. The chain employs TRBV30 and TRBJ2-1; 8 central bases correspond to TRBD2. The clonotype originates from a man in his 70s with active COVID-19. The specimen was peripheral blood. The CDR3 is CAWSLAGYSYNEQFF. At the DNA level, the sequence is TGTGCCTGGAGCTTAGCGGGGTACTCCTACAATGAGCAGTTCTTC.